Each of the 7 T cell receptor beta chains below was sequenced from the same sample in a study of molecular identifiers for immune sequencing clone quantification. One entry per CDR3 protein results from TCRdb running MiXCR on the PCR reads. The sample yields about 40,000 distinct CDR3 sequences, approximately 24% seen once. Sequenced input: naive CD8+ T cells from blood, with Jurkat cell RNA spiked in. Sample subset: FACS-sorted CD8+CD4-CCR7+CD45RA+ naive T cells. These TCRs come from a human donor in good health. Some libraries in this study had Jurkat cell RNA spiked in.

For this clonotype: One base away lies a much larger clone, so this may be a sequencing read error. This chain's CDR3 is CASSYWRNEDFF. The CDR3 nucleotides read TGTGCCAGCAGTTACTGGAGAAATGAAGATTTCTTT. V and J are TRBV6-2 or TRBV6-3 and TRBJ1-1; D gene uncertain. This CDR3 is built from 12 residues. Per germline, CDR1 MNHEY and CDR2 SVGEGT.

Ten or more counts support this clonotype. This chain joins TRBV20-1 and TRBJ1-5, with 10 bases matching TRBD1. This CDR3 has 15 amino acids. From germline, CDR1 is DFQATT and CDR2 SNEGSKA (reference sequence). The V and J ends lost 6 bases and 4 bases, in that order; junction bases with no gene match: 9. The CDR3 DNA reads TGCAGTGCGGAAGAACCGGGACAGGGGAATCAGCCCCAGCATTTT. This encodes CSAEEPGQGNQPQHF.

This clonotype was recorded a few times. The chain carries TRBV6-5 and TRBJ2-1; the match to TRBD2 covers 10 bases. Germline CDR1 and CDR2: MNHEY and SVGAGI. The trim removed 5 bases at V and 3 bases at J, leaving 4 bases unmatched. The CDR3 has 15 residues. The CDR3 here is CASSQLAGSYNEQFF. DNA for the CDR3: TGTGCCAGCAGTCAACTAGCGGGGAGCTACAATGAGCAGTTCTTC.

The table lists this clonotype with many counts. The J gene is TRBJ1-4, the V gene TRBV4-3; D call uncertain. Germline CDR1 reads LGHNA; CDR2 reads YSLEER. V was pared by 2 bases and J by 0 bases, with 10 bases between. There are 16 residues in the CDR3. The CDR3 bases are TGCGCCAGCAGCCAACGCCGACACCCAACTAATGAAAAACTGTTTTTT. This sequence encodes CASSQRRHPTNEKLFF.

In its sample, this clonotype is medium-sized (0.01 to 0.1%). V is TRBV7-2 and J is TRBJ2-3; TRBD2 matches 7 bases. This CDR3 spans 16 amino acids. V shed 4 bases and J 1 base; nucleotides not matched to a gene: 8. From germline, CDR1 is SGHTA and CDR2 FQGNSA. The CDR3 nucleotides read TGTGCCAGCAGCTCTATAGGGCTAGCGGGCACAGATACGCAGTATTTT. Protein product: CASSSIGLAGTDTQYF. Full variable domain (rest looked up from reference TRBV7-2 and TRBJ2-3): GAGVSQSPSNKVTEKGKDVELRCDPISGHTALYWYRQSLGQGLEFLIYFQGNSAPDKSGLPSDRFSAERTGGSVSTLTIQRTQQEDSAVYLCASSSIGLAGTDTQYFGPGTRLTVL.

The CDR3 nucleotides are TGCGCCAGCTCGGCGGGGGGCTACGAGCAGTACTTC. This codes for CASSAGGYEQYF. This sequence joins TRBV4-1 and TRBJ2-7, with 8 bases fitting TRBD2. CDR1 and CDR2 from the germline V gene are MGHRA and YSYEKL. With 8 bases clipped from V and 3 bases from J, the junction kept 3 bases outside the gene matches. The CDR3 length is 12 residues.

Ten or more counts support this clonotype. V is TRBV5-4 and J is TRBJ2-1; 12 bases agree with TRBD2. V lost 5 bases to trimming and J lost 6 bases; unmatched junction nucleotides: 12. Per germline, CDR1 SGHNT and CDR2 YYREEE (reference sequence). This CDR3 has 17 amino acids. Here the CDR3 DNA reads TGTGCCAGCAGTCTACTAGCGGGAGGAGGGATAGTCAATGAGCAGTTCTTC. It translates to CASSLLAGGGIVNEQFF.